The 10 T cell receptor beta chains below come from one sample, sequenced in a study of cytomegalovirus exposure and HLA in healthy donors. PCR involved 60 Vbeta and 13 Jbeta primers. TCRdb's copy holds only in-frame clones and misses some; the assay was immunoSEQ multiplex PCR. The repertoire consists of more than 95,000 clones, with over 8% occurring once and the leading ten covering around 3%. The sequencing sample was made of PBMCs. These receptors were collected from a man between 25 and 39 years old in good health and CMV-seronegative.

V and J are TRBV9 and TRBJ2-3; 9 bases are shared with TRBD2. The germline gives CDR1 SGDLS, CDR2 YYNGEE. The junction had 5 bases not matched to a gene; V was cut back by 3 bases and J by 0 bases. The CDR3 spans 16 residues. The CDR3 sequence: CASSAWAGGSTDTQYF. The CDR3 nucleotides read TGTGCCAGCAGCGCGTGGGCGGGGGGGAGCACAGATACGCAGTATTTT.

The J gene is TRBJ1-2, the V gene TRBV9; 11 positions agree with TRBD1. V lost 4 bases and J lost 4; bases outside the gene matches: 3. Per the germline V gene, CDR1 is SGDLS and CDR2 is YYNGEE. The CDR3 length is 14 residues. The CDR3 coding sequence is TGTGCCAGCAGCCCCGGACAGGGGGCCTATGGCTACACCTTC. It specifies CASSPGQGAYGYTF. The full variable domain, completed using reference TRBV9 and TRBJ1-2, is DSGVTQTPKHLITATGQRVTLRCSPRSGDLSVYWYQQSLDQGLQFLIQYYNGEERAKGNILERFSAQQFPDLHSELNLSSLELGDSALYFCASSPGQGAYGYTFGSGTRLTVV.

The V call is TRBV27, the J call TRBJ1-5; TRBD1 matches at 7 bases. The length of the CDR3 is 15 residues. V gave up 0 bases and J gave up 6 bases; unmatched junction bases: 5. Per the germline V gene, CDR1 is MNHEY and CDR2 is SMNVEV (reference sequence). This CDR3 reads CASSLSVGGSQPQHF. The CDR3 DNA follows: TGTGCCAGCAGTTTATCAGTAGGGGGCAGTCAGCCCCAGCATTTT.

This clone was counted a few times. The gene calls are TRBV10-3 and TRBJ1-6, with 8 nucleotides matching TRBD1. CDR1 and CDR2 (germline): ENHRY, SYGVKD. The CDR3 spans 13 residues. V gave up 5 bases and J gave up 7 bases; unmatched junction bases: 1. The CDR3 DNA reads as TGTGCCATCAGTACAGGGGGAAATTCACCCCTCCACTTT. It translates to CAISTGGNSPLHF.

The chain carries TRBV4-3 and TRBJ2-2; maybe TRBD2 (7 bases). With 4 bases removed from V and 3 bases from J, the gap between germline ends came to 18 bases. The CDR3 length is 17 residues. Looked up from germline, CDR1 is LGHNA and CDR2 is YSLEER. The CDR3 loop reads CASSPRPGGGDTGELFF. The CDR3 nucleotides read TGCGCCAGCAGCCCCCGACCTGGAGGGGGGGACACCGGGGAGCTGTTTTTT.

This chain connects TRBV10-3 to TRBJ2-2; 8 nucleotides agree with TRBD2. Germline CDR1 and CDR2: ENHRY and SYGVKD. The CDR3 totals 19 residues. The J segment lost 3 bases and the V segment lost 3 bases, leaving 15 bases of the junction unmatched. The CDR3 region has the DNA TGTGCCATCAGTGAAGAGTCGAGGTGGGGACTAGACTACACCGGGGAGCTGTTTTTT. Translated: CAISEESRWGLDYTGELFF.

This clone was found a few times. The V call is TRBV6-1, the J call TRBJ1-1; the D is unclear. CDR1 MNHNS and CDR2 SASEGT come from the germline V gene. The CDR3 loop spans 13 amino acids. Trimming took 3 bases from V and 4 from J, leaving 9 bases between them. This chain's CDR3 is CASSESGTTEAFF. The CDR3 DNA is TGTGCCAGCAGTGAGTCGGGTACCACTGAAGCTTTCTTT.

J is TRBJ1-2 and V is TRBV7-2; 8 nucleotides agree with TRBD1. Per germline, CDR1 SGHTA and CDR2 FQGNSA. Trimming removed 4 bases from V and 6 bases from J; junction bases left unmatched: 13. The CDR3 runs to 16 residues. CDR3 in DNA: TGTGCCAGCAGCTCGTCCCCAAGGACAGGGATCGATGGCTACACCTTC. Its protein product is CASSSSPRTGIDGYTF.

This clone was observed a few times. The chain uses TRBV28 and TRBJ2-3, with D tentatively TRBD1 (6 bases). CDR3 size: 12 residues. Germline lookup yields CDR1 MDHEN and CDR2 SYDVKM. Trimming removed 8 bases from V and 4 bases from J, with 10 bases in between. The CDR3 spells CASCSGADTQYF. Written as DNA, the CDR3 is TGTGCCAGCTGTTCAGGGGCAGATACGCAGTATTTT.

V usage is TRBV11-3 and J usage is TRBJ1-2, with 11 bases fitting TRBD1. The CDR3 extends over 18 amino acids. V was pared by 3 bases and J by 4 bases, with 13 bases of the junction left unmatched. Germline CDR1 and CDR2: SGHNT and YENEEA. In DNA form, the CDR3 reads TGTGCCAGCAGCTTTCCGCCTCTGCTGGACAGGGGGCTCTATGGCTACACCTTC. It is translated as CASSFPPLLDRGLYGYTF.